This TCR beta chain was recorded in a study of blood T cell repertoires in COVID-19 (dated by TCRdb to between 2020 and 2021). Describing the broader study: The collaborator samples originated in the United States, Italy and Spain and spanned the acute and convalescent phases of COVID-19. The prospective study material was composed of cDNA or gDNA derived from T cells, B-cell-depleted T cells, or PBMCs. Deeply sampled blood TCRbeta repertoires from subjects exposed to, actively infected with, or recovered from COVID-19 were included in the dataset. A freely available public database, intended as a resource for researchers studying the immune response to SARS-CoV-2, is where the repertoires were released. Samples came from the ongoing ImmuneRACE study (first 160 participants) plus 1,254 subjects from 6 global collaborators. Nearly every sample came with metadata listing a de-identified subject ID, COVID-19 status, age in years and sex. HLA class I and class II types, where available, came from metadata supplied by the sample provider rather than from assay-based typing.

Concerning this clone itself: Its antigen is still unknown. No base quality values were provided; no much bigger clone lies one nucleotide off.

Overall results and qualifications from the work: How much clinical and demographic metadata was included differed by source and by participant, and the metadata was provided uncurated.

Based on the germline V gene, the CDR1 and CDR2 sequences are SGHRS and YFSETQ. The CDR3 spans 20 residues, from the cysteine through the phenylalanine. CDR3 DNA is the only sequence kept; it has 60 bases, read in frame from the first base. At the junction V is shortened by 1 base and J by 0 bases, with 23 bases in between. One collaborating source in Seattle enrolled patients while the patients were actively infected and followed the patients over time throughout the course of disease. Each collaborating institution followed its own protocols to collect whole blood in K2EDTA tubes. For TCRbeta analysis, collaborators shipped samples in one of three forms: frozen whole blood, isolated PBMCs, or DNA extracted from either of those sample types. The immunoSEQ Assay, a bias-controlled multiplex PCR, was used to amplify TCRbeta CDR3 regions from genomic DNA. The original methods were these. Nucleated cell counts per sample were estimated from amplification of reference gene primers within the assay. To quantify the absolute abundance of each unique TCRbeta CDR3 rearrangement, sequence reads were collapsed and filtered. For each sample, productive Simpson clonality was calculated by taking the square root of Simpson's diversity index across productive rearrangements. TCRdb holds this immuneACCESS table with in-frame rearrangements only. Some clones are missing; in checked studies, unresolved V genes explain under half, and the rest has no known cause. D and trimming come from the DNA, and the V and J calls and clone size come from that table. The sample includes some 130,000 clones, with 85% to 90% observed a single time. Less than 5.5% of the sample is in the top ten clones.

Source material: peripheral blood. This TCR derives from a man aged 60 to 75 with COVID-19, enrolled during active disease. The chain employs TRBV5-1 and TRBJ1-3, with an unclear D gene assignment. The CDR3 region: CASSLRPPPTGLSSGNTIYF. The bases read TGCGCCAGCAGCTTGAGGCCCCCCCCGACTGGACTTAGCTCTGGAAACACCATATATTTT. When the CDR3 is completed using the reference TRBV5-1 and TRBJ1-3 genes on either side, the full variable domain is KAGVTQTPRYLIKTRGQQVTLSCSPISGHRSVSWYQQTPGQGLQFLFEYFSETQRNKGNFPGRFSGRQFSNSRSEMNVSTLELGDSALYLCASSLRPPPTGLSSGNTIYFGEGSWLTVV.